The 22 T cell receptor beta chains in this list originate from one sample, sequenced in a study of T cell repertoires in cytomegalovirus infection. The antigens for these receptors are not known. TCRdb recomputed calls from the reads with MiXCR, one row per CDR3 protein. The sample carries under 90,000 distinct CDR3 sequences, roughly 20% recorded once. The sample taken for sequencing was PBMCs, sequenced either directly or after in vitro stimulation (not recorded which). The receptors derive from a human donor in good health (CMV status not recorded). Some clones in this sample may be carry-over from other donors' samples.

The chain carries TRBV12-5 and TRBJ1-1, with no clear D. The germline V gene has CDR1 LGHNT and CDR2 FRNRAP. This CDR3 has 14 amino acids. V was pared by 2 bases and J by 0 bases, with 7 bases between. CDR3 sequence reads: CASGLSNMNTEAFF. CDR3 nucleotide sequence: TGTGCTAGTGGTTTGTCTAACATGAACACTGAAGCTTTCTTT.

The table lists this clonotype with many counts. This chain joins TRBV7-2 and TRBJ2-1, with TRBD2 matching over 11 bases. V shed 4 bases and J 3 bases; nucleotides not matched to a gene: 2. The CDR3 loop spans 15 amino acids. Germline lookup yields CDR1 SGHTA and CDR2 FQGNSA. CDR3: CASSYTSGSYNEQFF. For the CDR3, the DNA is TGTGCCAGCAGCTACACTAGCGGGAGCTACAATGAGCAGTTCTTC.

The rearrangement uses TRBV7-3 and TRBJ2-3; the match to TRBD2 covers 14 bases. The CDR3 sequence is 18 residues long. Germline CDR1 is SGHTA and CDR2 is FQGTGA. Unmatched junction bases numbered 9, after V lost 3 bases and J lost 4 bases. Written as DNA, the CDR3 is TGTGCCAGCAGCTTGGCGGGACTAGCGGGAGAGGCGGCAGATACGCAGTATTTT. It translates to CASSLAGLAGEAADTQYF.

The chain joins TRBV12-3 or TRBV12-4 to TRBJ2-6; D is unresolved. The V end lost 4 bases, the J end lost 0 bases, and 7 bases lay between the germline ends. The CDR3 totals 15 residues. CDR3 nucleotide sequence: TGTGCCAGCAGTTCCCCAGGCTCTGGGGCCAACGTCCTGACTTTC. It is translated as CASSSPGSGANVLTF.

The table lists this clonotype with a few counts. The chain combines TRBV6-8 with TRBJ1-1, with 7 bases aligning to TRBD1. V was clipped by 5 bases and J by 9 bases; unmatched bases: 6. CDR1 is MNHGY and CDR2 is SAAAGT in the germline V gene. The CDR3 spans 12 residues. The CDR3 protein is CASSPGTAKAFF. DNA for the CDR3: TGTGCCAGCAGTCCCGGGACAGCAAAAGCTTTCTTT.

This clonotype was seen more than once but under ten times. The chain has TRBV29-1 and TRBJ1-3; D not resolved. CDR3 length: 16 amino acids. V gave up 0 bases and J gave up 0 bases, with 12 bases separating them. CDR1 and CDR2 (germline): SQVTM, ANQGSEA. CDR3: CSVEEFESLSGNTIYF. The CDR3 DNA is TGCAGCGTTGAAGAATTTGAGTCGCTCTCTGGAAACACCATATATTTT.

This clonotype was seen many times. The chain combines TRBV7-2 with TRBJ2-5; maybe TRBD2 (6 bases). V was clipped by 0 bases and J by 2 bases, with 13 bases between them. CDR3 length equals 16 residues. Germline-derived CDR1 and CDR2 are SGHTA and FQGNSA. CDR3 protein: CASSLAGTAIQETQYF. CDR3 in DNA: TGTGCCAGCAGCTTAGCCGGGACTGCGATTCAAGAGACCCAGTACTTC.

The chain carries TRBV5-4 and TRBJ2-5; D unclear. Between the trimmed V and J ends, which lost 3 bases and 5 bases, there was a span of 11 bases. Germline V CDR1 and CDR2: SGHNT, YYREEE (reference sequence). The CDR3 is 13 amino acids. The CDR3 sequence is CASSSDLMETQYF. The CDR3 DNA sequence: TGTGCCAGCAGCTCCGACTTGATGGAGACCCAGTACTTC.

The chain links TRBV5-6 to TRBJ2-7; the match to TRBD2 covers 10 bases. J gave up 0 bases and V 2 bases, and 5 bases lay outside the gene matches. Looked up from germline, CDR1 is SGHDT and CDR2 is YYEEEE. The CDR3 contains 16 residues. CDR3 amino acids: CASSFRTSGYSYEQYF. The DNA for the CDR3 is TGTGCCAGCAGCTTCCGGACTAGCGGTTACTCCTACGAGCAGTACTTC.

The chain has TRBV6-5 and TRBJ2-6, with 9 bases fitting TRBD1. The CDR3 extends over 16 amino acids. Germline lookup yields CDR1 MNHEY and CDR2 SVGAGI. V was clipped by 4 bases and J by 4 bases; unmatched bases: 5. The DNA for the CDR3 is TGTGCCAGCAGTTCCTGGACAGGGGTCGGGGCCAACGTCCTGACTTTC. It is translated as CASSSWTGVGANVLTF.

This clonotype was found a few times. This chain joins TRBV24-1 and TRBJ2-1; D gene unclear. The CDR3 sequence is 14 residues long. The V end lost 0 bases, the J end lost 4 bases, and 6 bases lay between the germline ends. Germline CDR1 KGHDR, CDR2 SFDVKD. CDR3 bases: TGTGCCACCAGTGATTTGTATAGTTACAATGAGCAGTTCTTC. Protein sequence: CATSDLYSYNEQFF.

This CDR3 is CASSELGNEQYV. Here the CDR3 DNA reads TGTGCCAGCAGTGAGCTCGGTAACGAGCAGTACGTC. The chain uses TRBV2 and TRBJ2-7, with D hard to call. The CDR3 runs 12 residues. Per the germline V gene, CDR1 is SNHLY and CDR2 is FYNNEI. Trimming took off 3 bases at V and 5 bases at J, with 8 bases between the two ends.

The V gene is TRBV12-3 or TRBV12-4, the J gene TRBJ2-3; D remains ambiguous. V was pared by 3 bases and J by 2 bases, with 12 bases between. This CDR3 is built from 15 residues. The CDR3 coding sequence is TGTGCCAGCAGTTTTTACCAATCCCCCACAGATACGCAGTATTTT. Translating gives CASSFYQSPTDTQYF.

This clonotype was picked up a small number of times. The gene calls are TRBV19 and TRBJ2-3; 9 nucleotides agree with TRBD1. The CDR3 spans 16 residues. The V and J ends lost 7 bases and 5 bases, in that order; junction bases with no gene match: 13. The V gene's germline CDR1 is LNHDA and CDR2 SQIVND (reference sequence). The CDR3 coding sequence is TGTGCCAGTACCCGTACGAGGGACAGGGCTGTAGATACGCAGTATTTT. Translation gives CASTRTRDRAVDTQYF. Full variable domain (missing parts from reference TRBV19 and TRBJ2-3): DGGITQSPKYLFRKEGQNVTLSCEQNLNHDAMYWYRQDPGQGLRLIYYSQIVNDFQKGDIAEGYSVSREKKESFPLTVTSAQKNPTAFYLCASTRTRDRAVDTQYFGPGTRLTVL.

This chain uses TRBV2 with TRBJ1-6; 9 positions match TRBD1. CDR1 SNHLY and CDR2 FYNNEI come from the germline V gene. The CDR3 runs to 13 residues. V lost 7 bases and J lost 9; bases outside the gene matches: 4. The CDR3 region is CASIWTGASPLHF. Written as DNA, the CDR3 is TGTGCCAGCATCTGGACAGGGGCTTCACCCCTCCACTTT.

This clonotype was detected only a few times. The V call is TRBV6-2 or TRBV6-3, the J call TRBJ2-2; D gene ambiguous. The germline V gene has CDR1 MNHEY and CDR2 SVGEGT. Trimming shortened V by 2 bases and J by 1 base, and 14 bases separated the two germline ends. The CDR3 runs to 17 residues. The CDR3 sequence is CASSYPEDGLNTGELFF. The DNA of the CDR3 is TGTGCCAGCAGTTACCCTGAGGACGGATTGAACACCGGGGAGCTGTTTTTT.

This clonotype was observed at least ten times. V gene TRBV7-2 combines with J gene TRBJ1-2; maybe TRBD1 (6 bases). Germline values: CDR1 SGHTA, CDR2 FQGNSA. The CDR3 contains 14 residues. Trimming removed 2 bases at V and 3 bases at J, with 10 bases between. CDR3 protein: CASSLSRTDYGYTF. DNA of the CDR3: TGTGCCAGCAGCTTAAGTAGGACAGACTATGGCTACACCTTC.

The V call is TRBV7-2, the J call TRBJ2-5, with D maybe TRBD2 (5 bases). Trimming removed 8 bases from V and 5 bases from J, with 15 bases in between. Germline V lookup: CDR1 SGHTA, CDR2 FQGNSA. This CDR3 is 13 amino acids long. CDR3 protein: CASGLAGRETQYF. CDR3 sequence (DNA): TGTGCCAGCGGACTGGCCGGGCGGGAGACCCAGTACTTC.

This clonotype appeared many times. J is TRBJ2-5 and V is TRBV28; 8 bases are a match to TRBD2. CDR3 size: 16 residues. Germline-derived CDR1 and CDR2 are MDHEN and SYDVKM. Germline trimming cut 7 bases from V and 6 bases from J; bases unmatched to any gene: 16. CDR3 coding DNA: TGTGCCAGCACCTTTGGACCGGGACTAGAGGCTAAGACCCAGTACTTC. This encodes CASTFGPGLEAKTQYF. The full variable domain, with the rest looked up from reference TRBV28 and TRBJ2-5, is DVKVTQSSRYLVKRTGEKVFLECVQDMDHENMFWYRQDPGLGLRLIYFSYDVKMKEKGDIPEGYSVSREKKERFSLILESASTNQTSMYLCASTFGPGLEAKTQYFGPGTRLLVL.

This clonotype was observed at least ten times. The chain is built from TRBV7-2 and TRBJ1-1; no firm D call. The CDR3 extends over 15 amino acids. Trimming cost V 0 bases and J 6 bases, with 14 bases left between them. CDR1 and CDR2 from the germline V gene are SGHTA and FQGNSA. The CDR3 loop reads CASSLALSFSAEAFF. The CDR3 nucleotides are TGTGCCAGCAGCTTAGCGCTAAGTTTCAGCGCTGAAGCTTTCTTT.

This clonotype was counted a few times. Here the CDR3 DNA reads TGCAGCGTTTCAGTCGGACAGGGGGCGTTGTTCATGAACACTGAAGCTTTCTTT. It encodes CSVSVGQGALFMNTEAFF. V and J are TRBV29-1 and TRBJ1-1; 11 bases agree with TRBD1. CDR3 length: 18 amino acids. V lost 5 bases to trimming and J lost 0 bases; unmatched junction nucleotides: 14. CDR1 is SQVTM, CDR2 ANQGSEA, per germline.

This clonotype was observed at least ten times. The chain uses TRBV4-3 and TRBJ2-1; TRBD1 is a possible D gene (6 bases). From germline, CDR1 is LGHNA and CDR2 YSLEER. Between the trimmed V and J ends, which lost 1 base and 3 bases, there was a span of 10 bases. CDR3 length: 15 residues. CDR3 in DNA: TGCGCCAGCAGCCAAGGGACAGCCGACTACAATGAGCAGTTCTTC. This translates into CASSQGTADYNEQFF.